Shown below are 25 T cell receptor beta chains from a single sample sequenced in a study of shared clonotypes between healthy human individuals. CD45RO-negative, CCR7-selected cells formed the naive CD8 fraction, which excluded terminally differentiated effector memory CD45RA+ cells. Generated by immunoSEQ multiplex PCR, the TCRdb table keeps only in-frame clones and is missing some. The sample gives approximately 2,200,000 clones, about 92% of which show up once; 1.5% to 2% is in the top ten. The material sequenced was naive CD8+ T cells from PBMCs. The receptors originated from a man younger than 35 in good health. Some clones in this sample may be carry-over from other donors' samples.

The table lists this clone with a count of one. V usage is TRBV11-3 and J usage is TRBJ2-7; the D is unclear. V was clipped by 5 bases and J by 2 bases, with 16 bases between them. The CDR3 runs to 15 residues. Germline V CDR1 and CDR2: SGHNT, YENEEA. In DNA, the CDR3 is TGTGCCAGCAGCCTCACTCCGGACGGAGCCTACGAGCAGTACTTC. It encodes CASSLTPDGAYEQYF.

V gene TRBV9 combines with J gene TRBJ1-2; D is perhaps TRBD1 (6 bases). This CDR3 contains 15 residues. Trimming pared 5 bases from V and 0 bases from J, leaving 14 bases between. From germline, CDR1 is SGDLS and CDR2 YYNGEE. DNA of the CDR3: TGTGCCAGCAGAGGACAGCTCCTGACTAACTATGGCTACACCTTC. As protein: CASRGQLLTNYGYTF.

This chain links TRBV6-5 with TRBJ1-4; unclear D gene. Trimming took off 6 bases at V and 0 bases at J, with 11 bases between the two ends. Germline V gene sequence: CDR1 MNHEY, CDR2 SVGAGI. The CDR3 has 15 residues. CDR3 nucleotides: TGTGCCAGCAGCTCCGGTGTGGCAACTAATGAAAAACTGTTTTTT. This codes for CASSSGVATNEKLFF.

The chain couples TRBV7-9 to TRBJ2-5; D may be TRBD2 (5 bases). This CDR3 has 14 residues. The germline V gene has CDR1 SEHNR and CDR2 FQNEAQ (reference sequence). Trimming removed 5 bases at V and 5 bases at J, with 15 bases between. DNA of the CDR3: TGTGCCAGCAGCCAAACCGAGGGTCGGGAGACCCAGTACTTC. Protein sequence: CASSQTEGRETQYF. Looking up the rest from reference TRBV7-9 and TRBJ2-5 gives the full variable domain: DTGVSQNPRHKITKRGQNVTFRCDPISEHNRLYWYRQTLGQGPEFLTYFQNEAQLEKSRLLSDRFSAERPKGSFSTLEIQRTEQGDSAMYLCASSQTEGRETQYFGPGTRLLVL.

V usage is TRBV19 and J usage is TRBJ1-1, with a weak D call TRBD1 (6 bases). The germline V gene has CDR1 LNHDA and CDR2 SQIVND (reference sequence). Trimming took 7 bases from V and 7 from J, leaving 22 bases between them. The length of the CDR3 is 15 residues. CDR3 DNA: TGTGCCAGTATCCGAGGTGGGGGGGCTTGGCTTGAAGCTTTCTTT. It codes for CASIRGGGAWLEAFF.

Notes on this clone: Other DNA variants within this sample encode the same CDR3. This sequence joins TRBV2 and TRBJ1-2; unclear D gene. Germline V gene lookup returns CDR1 SNHLY and CDR2 FYNNEI. The CDR3 spans 13 residues. V lost 1 base, J lost 2 bases, and 5 bases lay in between. The CDR3 nucleotides are TGTGCCAGCAGTGAAGGGCTGAACTATGGCTACACCTTC. Residues: CASSEGLNYGYTF.

The gene calls are TRBV19 and TRBJ1-4; D unresolved. Per germline, CDR1 LNHDA and CDR2 SQIVND (reference sequence). With 2 bases removed from V and 4 bases from J, the gap between germline ends came to 5 bases. The CDR3 consists of 13 residues. This CDR3 is CASSIHRNEKLFF. The CDR3 coding sequence is TGTGCCAGTAGTATACACCGTAATGAAAAACTGTTTTTT.

The chain employs TRBV7-2 and TRBJ2-3; possibly TRBD1 for D (6 bases). The CDR3 contains 15 residues. V dropped 1 base and J dropped 6 bases, with 14 bases sitting between them. Germline lookup yields CDR1 SGHTA and CDR2 FQGNSA. CDR3 loop: CASSLGVTTGDTQYF. CDR3 sequence (DNA): TGTGCCAGCAGCTTAGGTGTAACAACAGGGGATACGCAGTATTTT.

This chain links TRBV6-5 with TRBJ2-2, with 13 bases aligning to TRBD2. The germline V gene encodes CDR1 MNHEY and CDR2 SVGAGI. The CDR3 contains 15 residues. V gave up 10 bases and J gave up 2 bases; unmatched junction bases: 4. As DNA, the CDR3 is TGTGCCATCGGGACTAGCGGGACAAACACCGGGGAGCTGTTTTTT. Translation: CAIGTSGTNTGELFF.

V is TRBV29-1 and J is TRBJ1-4; D may be TRBD1 (6 bases). This CDR3 spans 15 amino acids. V dropped 0 bases and J dropped 5 bases, with 13 bases sitting between them. The germline V gene encodes CDR1 SQVTM and CDR2 ANQGSEA. The CDR3 bases are TGCAGCGTTGAAGACCCTGGGAGGGGGAATGAAAAACTGTTTTTT. Translation: CSVEDPGRGNEKLFF.

The chain recombines TRBV28 with TRBJ2-5, with unresolved D. Germline CDR1 is MDHEN and CDR2 is SYDVKM. The CDR3 contains 14 residues. The V end lost 5 bases, the J end lost 5 bases, and 15 bases lay between the germline ends. CDR3 region: CASSPISWTETQYF. The DNA of the CDR3 is TGTGCCAGCAGTCCGATAAGTTGGACGGAGACCCAGTACTTC. The full variable domain, its missing parts supplied by reference TRBV28 and TRBJ2-5, is DVKVTQSSRYLVKRTGEKVFLECVQDMDHENMFWYRQDPGLGLRLIYFSYDVKMKEKGDIPEGYSVSREKKERFSLILESASTNQTSMYLCASSPISWTETQYFGPGTRLLVL.

The CDR3 reads CASSLWLAGSTDTQYF. The CDR3 region has the DNA TGTGCCAGCAGTTTGTGGCTAGCGGGAAGCACAGATACGCAGTATTTT. The chain links TRBV28 to TRBJ2-3; 9 bases agree with TRBD2. The V gene end was trimmed by 3 bases and the J gene end by 0 bases; junction bases not matched to a gene: 4. Per germline, CDR1 MDHEN and CDR2 SYDVKM. The CDR3 is 16 amino acids.

This chain joins TRBV7-8 and TRBJ1-1, with 11 positions matching TRBD1. Germline loops: CDR1 SGHVS, CDR2 FQNEAQ. CDR3 length: 15 residues. The trim removed 5 bases at V and 6 bases at J, leaving 8 bases unmatched. In DNA, the CDR3 is TGTGCCAGCAGCCCATTTGGGACAGGGGGTTCTGAAGCTTTCTTT. Translated: CASSPFGTGGSEAFF.

This chain links TRBV28 with TRBJ1-5; 8 bases agree with TRBD1. The J segment lost 2 bases and the V segment lost 5 bases, leaving 14 bases of the junction unmatched. Germline V gives CDR1 MDHEN, CDR2 SYDVKM. This CDR3 has 18 residues. In DNA, the CDR3 is TGTGCCAGCAGTACGAGGACAGGGCTCAAGGATCGCAATCAGCCCCAGCATTTT. This sequence encodes CASSTRTGLKDRNQPQHF. Full variable domain (remainder filled in from reference TRBV28 and TRBJ1-5): DVKVTQSSRYLVKRTGEKVFLECVQDMDHENMFWYRQDPGLGLRLIYFSYDVKMKEKGDIPEGYSVSREKKERFSLILESASTNQTSMYLCASSTRTGLKDRNQPQHFGDGTRLSIL.

The rearrangement uses TRBV13 and TRBJ2-7; D might be TRBD1 or TRBD2, each matching 5 bases. The CDR3 is made up of 12 amino acids. Germline V gene sequence: CDR1 PRHDT, CDR2 FYEKMQ (reference sequence). Between the trimmed V and J ends, which lost 5 bases and 5 bases, there was a span of 10 bases. CDR3 residues: CASSRDGDEQYF. In DNA, the CDR3 is TGTGCCAGCAGCCGGGACGGTGACGAGCAGTACTTC.

With regard to this clone: Additional DNA sequences in this sample encode the identical CDR3. This chain links TRBV15 with TRBJ2-7; a weak D match, TRBD1 (5 bases). The V gene lost 5 bases and the J gene lost 1 base, with 9 bases spanning the gap. This CDR3 region has 13 residues. From germline, CDR1 is LNHNV and CDR2 YYDKDF (reference sequence). The CDR3 nucleotides read TGTGCCACCAGCCGGGCAGGGTCCTACGAGCAGTACTTC. Translated: CATSRAGSYEQYF.

V gene TRBV5-1 combines with J gene TRBJ2-2; a weak D match, TRBD1 (6 bases). The CDR3 consists of 17 residues. With 5 bases removed from V and 1 base from J, the gap between germline ends came to 18 bases. Germline V lookup: CDR1 SGHRS, CDR2 YFSETQ. CDR3 in amino acids: CASRPITGTLNTGELFF. Written as DNA, the CDR3 is TGCGCCAGCAGACCTATAACCGGGACACTGAACACCGGGGAGCTGTTTTTT. Variable domain in full (rest from reference TRBV5-1 and TRBJ2-2): KAGVTQTPRYLIKTRGQQVTLSCSPISGHRSVSWYQQTPGQGLQFLFEYFSETQRNKGNFPGRFSGRQFSNSRSEMNVSTLELGDSALYLCASRPITGTLNTGELFFGEGSRLTVL.

V usage is TRBV9 and J usage is TRBJ2-7, with 8 bases lining up with TRBD1. The germline CDR1 and CDR2 sequences are SGDLS and YYNGEE. V lost 0 bases, J lost 4 bases, and 6 bases stayed unmatched. CDR3 length equals 15 residues. For the CDR3, the DNA is TGTGCCAGCAGCGTAGGGGGGACAGGATATTACGAGCAGTACTTC. Amino acid sequence: CASSVGGTGYYEQYF.

The rearrangement joins TRBV9 to TRBJ2-3; D assignment may be TRBD1 or TRBD2 (6 bases each). Germline V gives CDR1 SGDLS, CDR2 YYNGEE. V was cut by 7 bases and J by 0 bases, with 15 bases left in between. The CDR3 is 15 residues long. The CDR3: CASSGWGASTDTQYF. In DNA form, the CDR3 reads TGTGCCAGCTCCGGGTGGGGGGCTAGCACAGATACGCAGTATTTT.

The gene calls are TRBV29-1 and TRBJ2-2; 9 nucleotides line up with TRBD1. V lost 6 bases to trimming and J lost 6 bases; unmatched junction nucleotides: 14. CDR1 is SQVTM and CDR2 is ANQGSEA in the germline V gene. The CDR3 has 16 residues. The CDR3 DNA is TGCAGCGTCACTCTTTGGGGGACAGGGATGGCCGGGGAGCTGTTTTTT. Translation: CSVTLWGTGMAGELFF.

DNA of the CDR3: TGTGCCAGCGGCGGGACAGGGGCCAATGAGCAGTTCTTC. Its translation: CASGGTGANEQFF. The gene calls are TRBV25-1 and TRBJ2-1; 10 bases agree with TRBD1. The junction had 4 bases not matched to a gene; V was cut back by 8 bases and J by 6 bases. CDR3 size: 13 residues. CDR1 is MGHDK and CDR2 is SYGVNS in the germline V gene. The entire variable domain, with the rest obtained from reference TRBV25-1 and TRBJ2-1, is as follows: EADIYQTPRYLVIGTGKKITLECSQTMGHDKMYWYQQDPGMELHLIHYSYGVNSTEKGDLSSESTVSRIRTEHFPLTLESARPSHTSQYLCASGGTGANEQFFGPGTRLTVL.

This rearrangement joins TRBV10-3 to TRBJ1-5, with D possibly matching TRBD1 (5 bases). Germline CDR1 and CDR2: ENHRY and SYGVKD. V shed 0 bases and J shed 6 bases, with 18 bases lying between them. This CDR3 has 17 residues. CDR3 in amino acids: CAISESSSGTRVQPQHF. DNA of the CDR3: TGTGCCATCAGTGAGTCTTCTAGTGGGACTCGTGTTCAGCCCCAGCATTTT.

This sequence joins TRBV5-1 and TRBJ2-1; 10 bases agree with TRBD2. The V and J ends lost 0 bases and 5 bases, in that order; junction bases with no gene match: 8. Germline CDR1 reads SGHRS; CDR2 reads YFSETQ. CDR3 length: 17 residues. The CDR3 DNA follows: TGCGCCAGCAGCTTGGTCGTGGGACTAGCGTTCCACAATGAGCAGTTCTTC. Protein: CASSLVVGLAFHNEQFF.

The chain combines TRBV5-6 with TRBJ2-3; a possible D gene is TRBD1 (6 bases). The germline V and J ends were trimmed by 0 bases and 4 bases, with 15 bases remaining between them. Germline V gene lookup returns CDR1 SGHDT and CDR2 YYEEEE. The CDR3 has 16 residues. Written as DNA, the CDR3 is TGTGCCAGCAGCTTGGGAGGACAGACAATCGCAGATACGCAGTATTTT. Translating it yields CASSLGGQTIADTQYF. Using reference TRBV5-6 and TRBJ2-3 for the parts outside the CDR3, the full variable domain is DAGVTQSPTHLIKTRGQQVTLRCSPKSGHDTVSWYQQALGQGPQFIFQYYEEEERQRGNFPDRFSGHQFPNYSSELNVNALLLGDSALYLCASSLGGQTIADTQYFGPGTRLTVL.

J is TRBJ2-7 and V is TRBV11-1, with 7 positions matching TRBD2. The germline gives CDR1 SGHAT, CDR2 FQDESV (reference sequence). With 3 bases clipped from V and 3 bases from J, the junction kept 2 bases outside the gene matches. This CDR3 has 13 amino acids. CDR3 in amino acids: CASSFRTSYEQYF. The CDR3 nucleotides read TGTGCCAGCAGCTTCCGGACTAGCTACGAGCAGTACTTC.